Listed here is a single T cell receptor beta chain. The antigen is unknown. One junction end disagrees with the germline gene, perhaps due to a read error. These data come from a study of post-analysis software for immune sequencing data. Findings and limits, study-wide: Elevated frequency relative to controls characterized roughly five TRBV segments in patients, TRBV5-6, TRBV5-1 and TRBV20-1 among them. Samples from one preparation batch, clustered by F measure, grouped strongly together. Controls' normalized Chao1 diversity significantly exceeded that of multiple sclerosis patients.

TCR beta libraries were prepared from cDNA with unique molecular identifiers. With roughly 0.85 to 11 million T cells as the source, roughly 0.5 million cDNA molecules resulted. Each CDR3 protein gets one entry after TCRdb re-called the PCR reads with MiXCR. The sample has about 810,000 distinct CDR3 sequences; around 50% are singletons. The CDR3 has 14 residues. Germline CDR1 is MGHRA and CDR2 is YSYEKL. Material: blood. This chain uses TRBV4-1 with TRBJ1-2; 9 nucleotides align to TRBD1. This TCR came from a girl between 5 and 17 years old with multiple sclerosis. The CDR3 DNA reads as TGCACCAGCAGCCAAGGACAGGGGAACTATGGCTACACCTTC. This sequence encodes CTSSQGQGNYGYTF.